The rows below give T cell receptor beta chains drawn from one sample of a study of control samples from healthy donors and cancer patients. Generated by immunoSEQ multiplex PCR, the TCRdb table keeps only in-frame clones and is missing some. The sample lists around 76,000 clones; about 93% were seen once. Specimen: blood. The receptors shown here come from a middle-aged woman in good health. CDR3s include the opening cysteine and the closing phenylalanine or tryptophan. A D gene is named only where the DNA matches it firmly. Only part of the rows carry a size: once, few, many, or a class if the clone is expanded.

j_gene,v_gene,abundance,d_gene,CDR3nt,CDR3aa
TRBJ2-7,TRBV7-7,NA,TRBD2,TGTGCCAGCAGCCCGGGACTAAAATACGAGCAGTACTTC,CASSPGLKYEQYF
TRBJ1-3,TRBV6-5,NA,NA,TGTGCCAGCAAACGGACAGCCTACTCTGGAAACACCATATATTTT,CASKRTAYSGNTIYF
TRBJ2-2,TRBV27,NA,TRBD1,TGTGCCAGCAGTGCCCCTCACAGGGGGCGCGACACCGGGGAGCTGTTTTTT,CASSAPHRGRDTGELFF
TRBJ1-4,TRBV9,NA,NA,TGTGCCAGCAGCTCCCCGGGAGGAGGGGCGATAAATGAAAAACTGTTTTTT,CASSSPGGGAINEKLFF
TRBJ1-6,TRBV6-1,NA,NA,TGTGCCAGCAGTGAAACCGGAGAGAATTCACCCCTCCACTTT,CASSETGENSPLHF
TRBJ2-7,TRBV5-6,NA,TRBD2,TGTGCCAGCAGCTTAGTTTTCGCGGGAGTAGATAACCCCTACGAGCAGTACTTC,CASSLVFAGVDNPYEQYF
TRBJ2-5,TRBV5-1,NA,TRBD1,TGCGCCAGCAGCCGGACAGGGGAGGAGGAGACCCAGTACTTC,CASSRTGEEETQYF
TRBJ1-3,TRBV12-5,NA,NA,TGTGCTAGTGGTTTCTGGACTGCCGGGGAGACGGCCATATATTTT,CASGFWTAGETAIYF
TRBJ1-1,TRBV7-9,NA,NA,TGTGCCAGCAGCTTACTTGGTGGCGCTTTCTTT,CASSLLGGAFF
TRBJ2-7,TRBV10-1,NA,TRBD1,TGCGCCAGCAAATCAAGGGACAGGGCTTCGGGGGGACACGAGCAGTACTTC,CASKSRDRASGGHEQYF
TRBJ1-2,TRBV5-1,NA,NA,TGCGCCAGCAGCTTGGAGGGTATCGGCTACACCTTC,CASSLEGIGYTF
TRBJ2-2,TRBV6-6,NA,TRBD2,TGTGCCAGCAGTTATAGCGGGGGGGCCGTCGGGGAGCTGTTTTTT,CASSYSGGAVGELFF
TRBJ1-1,TRBV7-8,NA,TRBD1,TGTGCCAGCAGCTTAGCGAAGCGGGACAGATACATGAACACTGAAGCTTTCTTT,CASSLAKRDRYMNTEAFF
TRBJ1-1,TRBV12-3/TRBV12-4,NA,NA,TGTGCCAGCAGTTTAGTCGAGGGTTTGGCTTTCTTT,CASSLVEGLAFF
TRBJ2-5,TRBV6-5,medium-sized,NA,TGTGCCAGCAGTCTGAAGGGGGAGCCCGTCGAGACCCAGTACTTC,CASSLKGEPVETQYF
TRBJ1-2,TRBV6-5,NA,TRBD1,TGTGCCAGCAGTTACGAAGGGACAGGGTATAATGGCTACACCTTC,CASSYEGTGYNGYTF
TRBJ2-7,TRBV10-3,NA,TRBD2,TGTGCCATCAGTTCGACTAGCGGGAGGGACGAGCAGTACTTC,CAISSTSGRDEQYF
TRBJ1-2,TRBV4-2,NA,NA,TGTGCCAGCAGCCAAACAGTCTATGGCTACACCTTC,CASSQTVYGYTF
TRBJ1-4,TRBV18,NA,NA,TGTGCCAGCTCGGCGGGGGTAACTAATGAAAAACTGTTTTTT,CASSAGVTNEKLFF
TRBJ1-1,TRBV24-1,NA,NA,TGTGCCACCAGTGACCGGACTGAAGCTTTCTTT,CATSDRTEAFF
TRBJ2-2,TRBV15,NA,TRBD1,TGTGCCACCAGCAGAGAAAGGACCGGGACAGGGACTCCACACCGACCTACCGGGGAGCTGTTTTTT,CATSRERTGTGTPHRPTGELFF
TRBJ2-1,TRBV5-4,NA,NA,TGTGCCAGCAGCTTGGGGGGACTGGGGGACAATGAGCAGTTCTTC,CASSLGGLGDNEQFF
TRBJ2-5,TRBV7-9,NA,NA,TGTGCCAGCAGCATGGGGGGAGAGACCCAGTACTTC,CASSMGGETQYF
TRBJ1-6,TRBV7-9,NA,TRBD1,TGTGCCAGCAGCTTACACGGGACAGGACTAAATTCACCCCTCCACTTT,CASSLHGTGLNSPLHF
TRBJ2-7,TRBV18,NA,TRBD1,TGTGCCAGCTCACCAGCCGGGACAGGGCCATACGAGCAGTACTTC,CASSPAGTGPYEQYF
TRBJ1-2,TRBV4-1,NA,NA,TGCGCCAGCAGCCAAGGTACAGGGATAGGACGTGGCTACACCTTC,CASSQGTGIGRGYTF
TRBJ2-7,TRBV5-4,NA,NA,TGTGCCAGCAGCTCTAAGCAGGGGGGGCCCTACGAGCAGTACTTC,CASSSKQGGPYEQYF
TRBJ1-6,TRBV30,NA,NA,TGTGCCTGGAGTTGGAGGGACACCTATAATTCACCCCTCCACTTT,CAWSWRDTYNSPLHF
TRBJ1-2,TRBV3-1/TRBV3-2,NA,TRBD1,TGTGCCAGCAGCCATAGACAGGGGCGATATGGCTACACCTTC,CASSHRQGRYGYTF
TRBJ1-5,TRBV6-5,few,TRBD1,TGTGCCAGCGGATACACAGGGGCAGAGCATTTT,CASGYTGAEHF
TRBJ1-5,TRBV18,NA,NA,TGTGCCAGCTCGTATACGCCAGACAGCAATCAGCCCCAGCATTTT,CASSYTPDSNQPQHF
TRBJ2-1,TRBV24-1,NA,NA,TGTGCCACCAGTGATTCGGGGTCAGCTGGAAATGAGCAGTTCTTC,CATSDSGSAGNEQFF
TRBJ2-2,TRBV7-7,NA,NA,TGTGCCAGCAGCTTAGGCGGGTCGAACACCGGGGAGCTGTTTTTT,CASSLGGSNTGELFF